Detailed here is one TCR beta chain. The data stem from a study of patients and donors after allogeneic stem cell transplantation. This CDR3 contains 16 residues. V lost 0 bases to trimming and J lost 3 bases; unmatched junction nucleotides: 7. CDR1 and CDR2 from the germline V gene are SGHDT and YYEEEE. TCRdb used MiXCR to reprocess the RT-PCR reads, holding one entry per CDR3 protein. The data hold 87,000 or so distinct CDR3 sequences, with 5% observed a single time. The sequenced sample consisted of blood, either unsorted or a sorted T cell fraction (not recorded which). This sequence joins TRBV5-6 and TRBJ2-5, with TRBD1 matching 8 bases. The TCR originated in a human donor who was either an allogeneic HSCT recipient or a stem cell or donor lymphocyte infusion donor (not recorded which). It is not recorded whose cells these are; they may come from a transplant donor. The CDR3 is CASSLENRGVEETQYF. The CDR3, as DNA: TGTGCCAGCAGCTTGGAAAACAGGGGGGTGGAAGAGACCCAGTACTTC.